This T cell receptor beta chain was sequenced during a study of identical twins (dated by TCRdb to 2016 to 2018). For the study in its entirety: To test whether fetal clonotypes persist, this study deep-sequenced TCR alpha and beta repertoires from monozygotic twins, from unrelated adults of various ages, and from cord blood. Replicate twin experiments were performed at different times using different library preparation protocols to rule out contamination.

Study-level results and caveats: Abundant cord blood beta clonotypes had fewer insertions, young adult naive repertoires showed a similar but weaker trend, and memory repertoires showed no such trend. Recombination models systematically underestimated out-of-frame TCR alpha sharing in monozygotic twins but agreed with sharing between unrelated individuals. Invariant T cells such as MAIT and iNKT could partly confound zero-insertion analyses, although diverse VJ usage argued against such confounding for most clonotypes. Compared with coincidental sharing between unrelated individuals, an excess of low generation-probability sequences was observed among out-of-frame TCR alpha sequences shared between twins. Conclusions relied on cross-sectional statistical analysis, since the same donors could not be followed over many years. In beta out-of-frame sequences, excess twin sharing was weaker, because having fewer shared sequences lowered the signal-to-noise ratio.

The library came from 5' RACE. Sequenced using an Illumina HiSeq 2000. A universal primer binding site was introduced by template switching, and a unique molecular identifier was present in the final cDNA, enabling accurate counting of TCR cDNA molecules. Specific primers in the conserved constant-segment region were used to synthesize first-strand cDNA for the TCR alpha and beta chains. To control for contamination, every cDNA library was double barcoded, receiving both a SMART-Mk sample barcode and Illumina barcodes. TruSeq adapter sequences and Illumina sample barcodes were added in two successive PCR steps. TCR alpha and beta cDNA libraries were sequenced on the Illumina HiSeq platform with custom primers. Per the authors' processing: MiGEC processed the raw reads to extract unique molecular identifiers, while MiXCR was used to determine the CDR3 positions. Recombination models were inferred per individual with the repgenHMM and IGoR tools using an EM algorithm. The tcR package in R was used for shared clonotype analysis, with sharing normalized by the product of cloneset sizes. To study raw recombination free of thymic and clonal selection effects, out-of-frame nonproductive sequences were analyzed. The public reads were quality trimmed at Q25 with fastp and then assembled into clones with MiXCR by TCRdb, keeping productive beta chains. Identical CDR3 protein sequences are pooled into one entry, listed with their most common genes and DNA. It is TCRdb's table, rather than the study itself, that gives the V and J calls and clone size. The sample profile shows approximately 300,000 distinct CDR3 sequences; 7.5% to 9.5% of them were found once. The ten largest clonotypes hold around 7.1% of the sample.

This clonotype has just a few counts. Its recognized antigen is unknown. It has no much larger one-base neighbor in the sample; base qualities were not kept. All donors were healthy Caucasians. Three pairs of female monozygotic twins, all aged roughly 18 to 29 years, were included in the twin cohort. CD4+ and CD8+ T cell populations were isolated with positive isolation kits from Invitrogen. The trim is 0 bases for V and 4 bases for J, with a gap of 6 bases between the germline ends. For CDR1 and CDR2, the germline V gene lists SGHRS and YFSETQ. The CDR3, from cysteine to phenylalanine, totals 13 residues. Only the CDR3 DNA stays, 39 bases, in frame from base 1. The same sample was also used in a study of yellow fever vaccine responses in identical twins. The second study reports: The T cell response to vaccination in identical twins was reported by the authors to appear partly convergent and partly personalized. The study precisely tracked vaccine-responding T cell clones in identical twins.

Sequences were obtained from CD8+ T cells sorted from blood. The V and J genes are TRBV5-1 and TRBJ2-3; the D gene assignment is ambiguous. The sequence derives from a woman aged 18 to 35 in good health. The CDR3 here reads CASSLVTADTQYF. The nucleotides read TGCGCCAGCAGCTTGGTAACGGCAGATACGCAGTATTTT.